This T cell receptor beta chain was sequenced in a study of cytotoxic CD8 clonotypes in ibrutinib-treated CLL. On the study more broadly: Among the patients, around 10 presented as relapsed/refractory and around 15 as treatment-naive; roughly 17 showed unmutated IGHV.

The CDR3 runs 14 residues. The V gene end was trimmed by 10 bases and the J gene end by 0 bases; junction bases not matched to a gene: 6. From germline, CDR1 is ENHRY and CDR2 SYGVKD. Profiled with immunoSEQ multiplex PCR; TCRdb holds only in-frame clones, not every one. This repertoire shows approximately 140,000 clones, around 93% found once; its top ten account for 10% to 11%. Study-level points and caveats: Measured clonality at baseline was greater than in age-matched healthy donors and tracked with circulating CD8+ T-cell counts. Baseline levels were approached again at progression, after clonality had risen at ibrutinib response.

With respect to this clone: Its antigen is not known.

This TCR derives from a human donor with chronic lymphocytic leukemia. The specimen comprised PBMCs, sampled after 12 months of ibrutinib treatment. The rearrangement joins TRBV10-3 to TRBJ1-3, with TRBD1 matching over 7 bases. CDR3 sequence: CATGQDLSGNTIYF. The CDR3 DNA sequence: TGTGCCACCGGACAGGACCTCTCTGGAAACACCATATATTTT.